These T cell receptor beta chains were read from a single sample in a study of blood T cell repertoires in COVID-19. Only in-frame clones appear in the TCRdb table, and some are missing; sequencing was by immunoSEQ multiplex PCR. Of about 98,000 clones in the sample, about 81% were seen once. Specimen: peripheral blood. All receptors derive from a man between 60 and 75 years old with acute or convalescent COVID-19. The conserved cysteine and the conserved F or W are not part of the CDR3 here. The D gene is left open where the match is weak.

v_call: TRBV6-5
d_call: .
cdr3_aa: ASTQGGTNEKLF

v_call: TRBV30
d_call: TRBD2
cdr3_aa: AWSPLPGAGGADTQY

v_call: TRBV6-5
d_call: .
cdr3_aa: ASRGSGINEQF

v_call: TRBV14
d_call: TRBD2
cdr3_aa: ASSYRTTSGQADTQY

v_call: TRBV5-1
d_call: TRBD1
cdr3_aa: ASSFGQGAGNEQF

v_call: TRBV6-5
d_call: .
cdr3_aa: ASSPDRNYGYT

v_call: TRBV11-2
d_call: .
cdr3_aa: ASSLRGEAVSEF

v_call: TRBV6-2/TRBV6-3
d_call: .
cdr3_aa: ASSRTGTYEQY

v_call: TRBV27
d_call: .
cdr3_aa: ASSKQVDYGYT

v_call: TRBV9
d_call: .
cdr3_aa: ASSVERGSRGATIY

v_call: TRBV3-1/TRBV3-2
d_call: TRBD2
cdr3_aa: ASSHSSGAPRSYEQF

v_call: TRBV19
d_call: TRBD1
cdr3_aa: ASSISYPGGGYGYT

v_call: TRBV27
d_call: TRBD1
cdr3_aa: ASSLKAPGQGRNTEAF

v_call: TRBV14
d_call: .
cdr3_aa: ASSLQHLNTEAF

v_call: TRBV19
d_call: TRBD1
cdr3_aa: ASSIAWDSEKLF

v_call: TRBV10-1
d_call: .
cdr3_aa: ASSVEGLGTDTQY

v_call: TRBV12-3/TRBV12-4
d_call: .
cdr3_aa: ASSSNNQPQH

v_call: TRBV2
d_call: .
cdr3_aa: ASRTGTYNEQF

v_call: TRBV3-1/TRBV3-2
d_call: TRBD1
cdr3_aa: ASSPRDRGHYGYT

v_call: TRBV19
d_call: TRBD1
cdr3_aa: ASSLGGSNQPQH

v_call: TRBV6-4
d_call: .
cdr3_aa: ASRTQGTMNTEAF

v_call: TRBV5-1
d_call: .
cdr3_aa: ASTPTGGQPQH

v_call: TRBV6-1
d_call: TRBD1
cdr3_aa: ASSEPDRGRNQPQH

v_call: TRBV6-5
d_call: TRBD1
cdr3_aa: ASSLGQGSYGYT

v_call: TRBV5-4
d_call: TRBD1
cdr3_aa: ASSVGQGAVGYGYT

v_call: TRBV3-1/TRBV3-2
d_call: .
cdr3_aa: ASSQSGANTGELF

v_call: TRBV6-5
d_call: .
cdr3_aa: ASSYSLADTGELF

v_call: TRBV11-3
d_call: TRBD2
cdr3_aa: ASSLEAGINEQF

v_call: TRBV10-3
d_call: .
cdr3_aa: AISDIRPGKETQY

v_call: TRBV6-5
d_call: .
cdr3_aa: ASSRTESNQPQH

v_call: TRBV29-1
d_call: .
cdr3_aa: SVVSSYSEQF

v_call: TRBV30
d_call: TRBD2
cdr3_aa: AWRLAAQNTQY

v_call: TRBV29-1
d_call: .
cdr3_aa: SVETGFEAF

v_call: TRBV5-1
d_call: TRBD1
cdr3_aa: ASSPGGQGLNTEAF

v_call: TRBV9
d_call: .
cdr3_aa: ASSVGGAGASNTEAF

v_call: TRBV27
d_call: .
cdr3_aa: ASSFHRDGSTDTQY

v_call: TRBV29-1
d_call: .
cdr3_aa: SVPQTAPTWEQF

v_call: TRBV24-1
d_call: TRBD1
cdr3_aa: ATSATGGGYT

v_call: TRBV19
d_call: .
cdr3_aa: ASSILQGSYGYT

v_call: TRBV7-7
d_call: TRBD1
cdr3_aa: ASSPPHRQGHYEQY

v_call: TRBV11-2
d_call: TRBD2
cdr3_aa: ASSLVVGAGVTDTQY